This is a list of T cell receptor beta chains from one sample in a study of identical twins. TCRdb re-analysed the 5' RACE reads in MiXCR, keeping a single row per CDR3 protein. The sample holds 510,000 or so distinct CDR3 sequences, around 15% seen once. The sample was also reused in another study, on yellow fever vaccine responses in identical twins.

The sequencing input was CD4+ T cells sorted from blood. These receptors were taken from a woman aged 18-29 years in good health. Both conserved end residues are part of each CDR3. A D gene is named only where the DNA matches it firmly. Clone size appears in some rows only: once, few, many, or a class for an expanded clone.

len | abundance | j_gene | v_gene | d_gene | CDR3aa | CDR3nt
18 | few | TRBJ2-6 | TRBV12-3/TRBV12-4 | TRBD2 | CASSLAGLANRGANVLTF | TGTGCCAGCAGTTTAGCGGGACTAGCAAATCGTGGGGCCAACGTCCTGACTTTC
15 | few | TRBJ2-1 | TRBV5-1 | TRBD1 | CASSRPGTGSNEQFF | TGCGCCAGCAGCCGTCCCGGGACAGGGTCCAATGAGCAGTTCTTC
13 | - | TRBJ1-1 | TRBV2 | - | CASSGVGNTEAFF | TGTGCCAGCAGTGGGGTTGGAAACACTGAAGCTTTCTTT
13 | many | TRBJ1-5 | TRBV12-3/TRBV12-4 | - | CASSLRENQPQHF | TGTGCCAGCAGTTTAAGGGAAAATCAGCCCCAGCATTTT
15 | many | TRBJ2-3 | TRBV5-1 | TRBD1 | CASSSDRTLGDTQYF | TGCGCCAGCAGCTCGGACAGGACCCTCGGAGATACGCAGTATTTT
13 | few | TRBJ2-1 | TRBV5-1 | TRBD1 | CASSRGLDNEQFF | TGCGCCAGCTCAAGGGGGCTGGACAATGAGCAGTTCTTC
14 | - | TRBJ1-1 | TRBV5-1 | - | CASSLAEGGTEAFF | TGCGCCAGCAGCTTGGCCGAGGGGGGAACTGAAGCTTTCTTT
14 | few | TRBJ2-7 | TRBV5-1 | - | CASSLVADSYEQYF | TGCGCCAGCAGCTTGGTGGCGGACTCCTACGAGCAGTACTTC
15 | - | TRBJ1-1 | TRBV5-1 | - | CASSLFAGENTEAFF | TGCGCCAGCAGCTTGTTTGCAGGGGAAAACACTGAAGCTTTCTTT
13 | many | TRBJ2-3 | TRBV29-1 | - | CSCQGLSTDTQYF | TGCAGCTGCCAGGGCCTGAGCACAGATACGCAGTATTTT
12 | few | TRBJ1-1 | TRBV29-1 | - | CSVETAPHEAFF | TGCAGCGTTGAGACCGCGCCCCATGAAGCTTTCTTT
13 | - | TRBJ2-7 | TRBV28 | - | CASSFYPPYEQYF | TGTGCCAGCAGTTTTTACCCGCCTTACGAGCAGTACTTC
13 | - | TRBJ2-7 | TRBV10-2 | - | CASSVAATYEQYF | TGCGCCAGCAGTGTGGCAGCGACATACGAGCAGTACTTC
14 | - | TRBJ1-1 | TRBV5-1 | TRBD1 | CASTPDRVNTEAFF | TGCGCCAGCACCCCCGACAGGGTGAACACTGAAGCTTTCTTT
17 | - | TRBJ2-5 | TRBV11-2 | TRBD2 | CASSLVVSSGLMETQYF | TGTGCCAGCAGCTTAGTGGTGTCTAGCGGTCTTATGGAGACCCAGTACTTC
10 | few | TRBJ1-1 | TRBV25-1 | - | CASSGGVTFF | TGTGCCAGCAGTGGTGGAGTCACTTTCTTT
13 | - | TRBJ1-5 | TRBV12-3/TRBV12-4 | TRBD1 | CASILTGNQPQHF | TGTGCCAGCATCCTGACAGGGAATCAGCCCCAGCATTTT
19 | - | TRBJ2-1 | TRBV2 | TRBD2 | CARCSGLAGAKTLYNEQFF | TGTGCCCGCTGCTCGGGACTAGCGGGGGCCAAAACCCTCTACAATGAGCAGTTCTTC
14 | few | TRBJ2-7 | TRBV12-3/TRBV12-4 | - | CASSFTREPPEQYF | TGTGCCAGCAGTTTCACCCGGGAGCCCCCCGAGCAGTACTTC
16 | - | TRBJ1-3 | TRBV5-1 | - | CASSLVARGSGNTIYF | TGCGCCAGCAGCTTGGTCGCCCGGGGATCTGGAAACACCATATATTTT
17 | few | TRBJ1-3 | TRBV6-5 | - | CASSYSGGTGSENTIYF | TGTGCCAGCAGTTACTCAGGGGGAACAGGGTCGGAAAACACCATATATTTT
15 | - | TRBJ2-1 | TRBV2 | TRBD2 | CASSRRTSGLNEQFF | TGTGCCAGCAGTCGAAGGACTAGCGGGCTGAATGAGCAGTTCTTC
14 | few | TRBJ1-1 | TRBV3-1 | - | CASSQGLRGTEAFF | TGTGCCAGCAGCCAAGGGTTACGTGGCACTGAAGCTTTCTTT
16 | few | TRBJ2-5 | TRBV7-7 | TRBD2 | CASSPTGTSGQETQYF | TGTGCCAGCAGCCCTACCGGGACTAGCGGTCAAGAGACCCAGTACTTC
14 | - | TRBJ2-5 | TRBV7-8 | TRBD2 | CASSLGGGWETQYF | TGTGCCAGCAGCTTAGGGGGGGGATGGGAGACCCAGTACTTC
11 | many | TRBJ2-5 | TRBV6-5 | - | CASRGEETQYF | TGTGCCAGCAGGGGTGAGGAGACCCAGTACTTC
15 | few | TRBJ2-1 | TRBV15 | - | CATSRDLASSYEQFF | TGTGCCACCAGCAGAGATTTAGCTAGCAGCTATGAGCAGTTCTTC
14 | - | TRBJ2-6 | TRBV2 | - | CASGGAPGANVLTF | TGTGCCAGCGGGGGGGCGCCTGGGGCCAACGTCCTGACTTTC
16 | few | TRBJ1-6 | TRBV12-3/TRBV12-4 | TRBD1 | CASSYATGGIYSPLHF | TGTGCCAGCAGCTACGCCACAGGGGGCATTTATTCACCCCTCCACTTT
14 | - | TRBJ2-1 | TRBV29-1 | - | CSFNAGRSYNEQFF | TGCAGCTTCAACGCCGGGCGCTCCTACAATGAGCAGTTCTTC
15 | - | TRBJ2-5 | TRBV7-2 | - | CASSLRGANQETQYF | TGTGCCAGCAGCTTACGCGGGGCTAACCAAGAGACCCAGTACTTC
12 | - | TRBJ1-1 | TRBV29-1 | - | CSVEWGLTEAFF | TGCAGCGTTGAATGGGGGCTCACTGAAGCTTTCTTT
15 | - | TRBJ2-2 | TRBV7-6 | TRBD1 | CASSGDRDGSGEPFF | TGTGCCAGCAGCGGTGACAGGGATGGTTCCGGGGAGCCGTTTTTT
15 | few | TRBJ2-3 | TRBV7-2 | - | CASSLARINTDTQYF | TGTGCCAGCAGCTTAGCTAGGATAAACACAGATACGCAGTATTTT
12 | few | TRBJ1-1 | TRBV12-3/TRBV12-4 | - | CASSFRQTEAFF | TGTGCCAGCAGTTTTCGACAGACTGAAGCTTTCTTT
13 | few | TRBJ2-1 | TRBV2 | - | CASSEGNYNEQFF | TGTGCCAGCAGTGAAGGCAACTACAATGAGCAGTTCTTC
12 | few | TRBJ1-4 | TRBV18 | - | CASSPPQGKLFF | TGTGCCAGCTCGCCTCCTCAGGGAAAACTGTTTTTT